The clone carrying this T cell receptor beta chain was seen a few times. These data originate in a study of beta chain features in type 1 diabetes. The authors reverse transcribed all of the isolated RNA, so sequencing captured expressed TCRB transcripts. Assay used: immunoSEQ multiplex PCR; TCRdb lists only in-frame clones, some missing. The sample lists fewer than 350,000 clones; under 8.5% were seen once. One heparinised draw, averaging about 116 mL, was taken per donor. Germline CDR1 reads SGHTA; CDR2 reads FQGNSA. This CDR3 has 15 residues. The junction had 5 bases not matched to a gene; V was cut back by 1 base and J by 4 bases.

The gene calls are TRBV7-2 and TRBJ2-5; 8 bases fit TRBD2. This TCR was sampled from a woman under 30 in good health. Sample: central memory CD4+ T cells from blood. CDR3 DNA: TGTGCCAGCAGCTTAGACAGCGGGAGAGGAGAGACCCAGTACTTC. This encodes CASSLDSGRGETQYF.